Listed below are T cell receptor beta chains from one sample, sequenced in a study of T and B cells in COVID-19 patients. TCRdb analysed the multiplex PCR reads with MiXCR anew, one entry per CDR3 protein. The repertoire holds 20,000 to 30,000 distinct CDR3 sequences, with approximately 30% as singletons. Specimen: blood. The source is a human donor who had recovered from COVID-19. Each CDR3 is given with its conserved first and last residue. The D gene is left open where the match is weak. Where a row states a size, it is once, few, many or the class of an expanded clone; other rows omit it.

CDR3 DNA	CDR3 protein	D gene	V gene	clone size	J gene
TGTGCCAGCAGTTTAAGACTAGGGGGCAATGAGCAGTTCTTC	CASSLRLGGNEQFF	-	TRBV27	few	TRBJ2-1
TGTGCCAGCAGCTTAGGCGGCGACAGACGCAATCAGCCCCAGCATTTT	CASSLGGDRRNQPQHF	-	TRBV7-6	few	TRBJ1-5
TGTGCCAGTAGCCCGACAGGGAGTGGAAACACCATATATTTT	CASSPTGSGNTIYF	TRBD1	TRBV19	few	TRBJ1-3
TGTGCCAGCAGAACAACCGACAGGGGTTCGAACACCGGGGAGCTGTTTTTT	CASRTTDRGSNTGELFF	TRBD1	TRBV12-3/TRBV12-4	-	TRBJ2-2
TGTGCCTGGAGCTCAGGGCAGGACACAGATACGCAGTATTTT	CAWSSGQDTDTQYF	-	TRBV30	-	TRBJ2-3
TGTGCCAGCAGTCACGGACCGGGACTCACGTACCAAGAGACCCAGTACTTC	CASSHGPGLTYQETQYF	-	TRBV6-2/TRBV6-3	-	TRBJ2-5
TGTGCCAGCAGTTTAACGAAAGGAGTACCCTACGAGCAGTACTTC	CASSLTKGVPYEQYF	-	TRBV12-3/TRBV12-4	-	TRBJ2-7
TGTGCCAGCAGCGGCGGACTAGCGTCCTACAATGAGCAGTTCTTC	CASSGGLASYNEQFF	TRBD2	TRBV5-6	medium-sized	TRBJ2-1
TGTGCCAGCAGTTACTCTACCGGACAGGGGAGCTCACCCCTCCACTTT	CASSYSTGQGSSPLHF	TRBD1	TRBV6-5	many	TRBJ1-6
TGTGCCAGCAGCCCGGGACTAGCGGGAGGAGCATACGAGCAGTACTTC	CASSPGLAGGAYEQYF	TRBD2	TRBV6-5	many	TRBJ2-7
TGTGCTAGTGGTTTGGTAAAGAACAGACGCACAGATACGCAGTATTTT	CASGLVKNRRTDTQYF	-	TRBV12-5	-	TRBJ2-3
TGTGCAAGTAACAGGGGGGACTATGGCTACACCTTC	CASNRGDYGYTF	TRBD1	TRBV19	many	TRBJ1-2
TGTGCCAGCAGTTCTCACAGGGGTCAAGAGACCCAGTACTTC	CASSSHRGQETQYF	TRBD1	TRBV6-2/TRBV6-3	-	TRBJ2-5
TGTGCCAGCAGCCTCCGGGGAGGGGGCGATCAGCCCCAGCATTTT	CASSLRGGGDQPQHF	TRBD1	TRBV27	few	TRBJ1-5
TGTGCCTGGAGTATGGCAACTAATGAAAAACTGTTTTTT	CAWSMATNEKLFF	-	TRBV30	few	TRBJ1-4
TGTGCCAGCAAATCCAGATTCACAGATACGCAGTATTTT	CASKSRFTDTQYF	-	TRBV6-2/TRBV6-3	few	TRBJ2-3
TGTGCCAGCGGATCCCCACCGGGGGGCGCGGGTCGAAAGCGAACCCAGTACTTC	CASGSPPGGAGRKRTQYF	-	TRBV7-9	-	TRBJ2-5